These 14 T cell receptor beta chains originate from one sample sequenced in a study of cytomegalovirus exposure and HLA in healthy donors. Primers included in the PCR were 60 Vbeta and 13 Jbeta primers. Produced via immunoSEQ multiplex PCR; TCRdb's table is partial and in-frame only. The sample holds around 140,000 clones; approximately 80% are singletons and the top ten take 4% to 5%. Input material: PBMCs. These receptors originate from a male donor in good health and CMV-seropositive.

This chain links TRBV9 with TRBJ1-6; D unresolved. This CDR3 has 21 amino acids. The germline V and J ends were trimmed by 2 bases and 0 bases, with 24 bases remaining between them. Germline V gene data show CDR1 as SGDLS and CDR2 as YYNGEE. CDR3 coding DNA: TGTGCCAGCAGCGTTGGTTCCCGTGTGGGCTTCCCGAGCTCCTATAATTCACCCCTCCACTTT. This gives the protein CASSVGSRVGFPSSYNSPLHF.

The genes are TRBV6-1 and TRBJ1-4; D is possibly TRBD1 (5 bases). Germline V gives CDR1 MNHNS, CDR2 SASEGT. CDR3 size: 15 residues. The V end was cut by 5 bases, the J end by 8 bases, with 18 bases between. CDR3 sequence reads: CASSFTGGVREKLFF. In nucleotides, the CDR3 is TGTGCCAGCAGTTTCACGGGGGGGGTGAGAGAAAAACTGTTTTTT.

This clone is a singleton in its sample. The V call is TRBV2, the J call TRBJ2-1; 9 bases are a match to TRBD1. V was clipped by 6 bases and J by 3 bases; unmatched bases: 6. CDR1 SNHLY and CDR2 FYNNEI come from the germline V gene. The CDR3 spans 15 residues. The CDR3 coding sequence is TGTGCCAGCAGCCACACAGGGGGCATCTACAATGAGCAGTTCTTC. Its translation: CASSHTGGIYNEQFF.

CDR3 nucleotides: TGTGCCAGCAGTGCGACCCCGGGACAGGGGTGGGATGAGCAGTTCTTC. This sequence encodes CASSATPGQGWDEQFF. The chain joins TRBV6-1 to TRBJ2-1; the match to TRBD1 covers 10 bases. This CDR3 region has 16 residues. CDR1 is MNHNS, CDR2 SASEGT, per germline. The V segment lost 4 bases and the J segment 8 bases; nucleotides outside the gene matches: 11.

The chain employs TRBV21-1 and TRBJ1-1. TRBV21-1 is given as a pseudogene. This CDR3 has 13 residues. In nucleotides, the CDR3 is TGTGCCAGCAGCCCTCGGGGAGGCACTGAAGCTTTCTTT. Translation: CASSPRGGTEAFF.

J is TRBJ2-7 and V is TRBV6-5; 8 bases align to TRBD1. The CDR3 has 14 residues. V shed 7 bases and J 0 bases; nucleotides not matched to a gene: 5. Germline V gene data show CDR1 as MNHEY and CDR2 as SVGAGI. CDR3 sequence: CASTRTGTSYEQYF. The CDR3 DNA reads as TGTGCCAGCACCCGGACAGGGACCTCCTACGAGCAGTACTTC.

The chain joins TRBV6-5 to TRBJ1-1; maybe TRBD1 (5 bases). This CDR3 is 15 amino acids long. CDR1 MNHEY and CDR2 SVGAGI come from the germline V gene. V lost 6 bases, J lost 1 base, and 15 bases lay in between. In DNA, the CDR3 is TGTGCCAGCAGCTACCTTATAGGGGAGAACACTGAAGCTTTCTTT. It translates to CASSYLIGENTEAFF.

This sequence joins TRBV10-3 and TRBJ2-5, with 9 bases that match TRBD2. The V and J ends lost 7 bases and 3 bases, in that order; junction bases with no gene match: 9. The CDR3 runs 15 residues. The germline gives CDR1 ENHRY, CDR2 SYGVKD. DNA of the CDR3: TGTGCCATCACTGCGCGACTAGCGGCGGAAGAGACCCAGTACTTC. Amino acids: CAITARLAAEETQYF.

The rearrangement links TRBV18 to TRBJ1-4, with 7 bases that match TRBD1. Looked up from germline, CDR1 is KGHSH and CDR2 is LQKENI. Germline trimming cut 3 bases from V and 8 bases from J; bases unmatched to any gene: 6. The CDR3 extends over 14 amino acids. CDR3 in DNA: TGTGCCAGCTCACCGGGACAGAGGGAGGAAAAACTGTTTTTT. Translation: CASSPGQREEKLFF.

CDR3 region: CASSLTTGVVHGGYTF. CDR3 sequence (DNA): TGTGCCAGCAGCTTAACGACAGGGGTGGTGCATGGAGGCTACACCTTC. This chain connects TRBV7-9 to TRBJ1-2; 8 bases map to TRBD1. Germline trimming cut 2 bases from V and 8 bases from J; bases unmatched to any gene: 13. CDR1 is SEHNR, CDR2 FQNEAQ, per germline (reference sequence). The CDR3 covers 16 residues.

The chain recombines TRBV19 with TRBJ1-3; D ambiguous. The CDR3 runs to 15 residues. V gave up 4 bases and J gave up 0 bases, with 10 bases separating them. In germline, CDR1 is LNHDA, CDR2 SQIVND (reference sequence). The CDR3 region is CASSTTLISGNTIYF. The CDR3 DNA sequence: TGTGCCAGTAGTACTACTCTGATCTCTGGAAACACCATATATTTT.

The rearrangement links TRBV5-1 to TRBJ1-1, with 7 bases identical to TRBD1. CDR1 and CDR2 from the germline V gene are SGHRS and YFSETQ. V was pared by 3 bases and J by 1 base, with 3 bases of the junction left unmatched. The CDR3 covers 14 residues. DNA for the CDR3: TGCGCCAGCAGCTCACAGGGGTCGAACACTGAAGCTTTCTTT. Protein product: CASSSQGSNTEAFF.

This rearrangement joins TRBV2 to TRBJ1-3; no reliable D call. Germline V lookup: CDR1 SNHLY, CDR2 FYNNEI. The CDR3 is 16 residues long. Trimming removed 2 bases at V and 0 bases at J, with 11 bases between. This chain's CDR3 is CASSETAPVSGNTIYF. In nucleotides, the CDR3 is TGTGCCAGCAGTGAAACTGCCCCCGTCTCTGGAAACACCATATATTTT.

The gene calls are TRBV9 and TRBJ2-5, with a weak D call TRBD2 (6 bases). The germline CDR1 and CDR2 sequences are SGDLS and YYNGEE. Trimming took 3 bases from V and 1 from J, leaving 16 bases between them. This CDR3 is built from 16 residues. CDR3 coding DNA: TGTGCCAGCAGCGGAAAAACGGGAGAACTCCAAGAGACCCAGTACTTC. Its translation is CASSGKTGELQETQYF.